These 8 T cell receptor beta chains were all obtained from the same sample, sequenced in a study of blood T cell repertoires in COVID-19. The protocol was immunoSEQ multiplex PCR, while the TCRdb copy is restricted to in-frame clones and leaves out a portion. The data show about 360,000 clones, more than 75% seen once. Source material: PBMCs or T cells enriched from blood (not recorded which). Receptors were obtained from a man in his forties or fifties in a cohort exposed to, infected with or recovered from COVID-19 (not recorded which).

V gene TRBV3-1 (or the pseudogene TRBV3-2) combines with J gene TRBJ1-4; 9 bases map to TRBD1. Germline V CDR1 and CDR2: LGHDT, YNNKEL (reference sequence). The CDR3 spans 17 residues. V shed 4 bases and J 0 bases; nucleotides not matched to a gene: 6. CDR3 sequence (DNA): TGTGCCAGCAGCCCTCGGACAGGGGACGCAACTAATGAAAAACTGTTTTTT. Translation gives CASSPRTGDATNEKLFF.

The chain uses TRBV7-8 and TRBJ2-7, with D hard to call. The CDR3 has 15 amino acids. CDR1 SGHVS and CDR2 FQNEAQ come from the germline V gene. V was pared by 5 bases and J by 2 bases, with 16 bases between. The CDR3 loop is CASSLVQQTTYEQYF. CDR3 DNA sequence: TGTGCCAGCAGCCTCGTTCAACAGACCACCTACGAGCAGTACTTC.

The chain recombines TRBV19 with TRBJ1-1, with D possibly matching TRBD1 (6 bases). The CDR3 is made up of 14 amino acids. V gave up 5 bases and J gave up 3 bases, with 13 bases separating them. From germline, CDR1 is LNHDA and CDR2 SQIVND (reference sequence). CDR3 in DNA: TGTGCCAGTAGTGGGATCGCAGGGGACACTGAAGCTTTCTTT. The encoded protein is CASSGIAGDTEAFF.

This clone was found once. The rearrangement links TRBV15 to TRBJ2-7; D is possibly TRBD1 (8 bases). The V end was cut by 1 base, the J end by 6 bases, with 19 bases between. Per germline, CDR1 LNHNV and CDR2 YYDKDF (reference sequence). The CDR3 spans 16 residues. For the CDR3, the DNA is TGTGCCACCAGCAGAGGTATTGACAGGGGAGGGGTCGAGCAGTACTTC. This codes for CATSRGIDRGGVEQYF. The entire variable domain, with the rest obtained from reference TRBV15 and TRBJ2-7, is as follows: DAMVIQNPRYQVTQFGKPVTLSCSQTLNHNVMYWYQQKSSQAPKLLFHYYDKDFNNEADTPDNFQSRRPNTSFCFLDIRSPGLGDTAMYLCATSRGIDRGGVEQYFGPGTRLTVT.

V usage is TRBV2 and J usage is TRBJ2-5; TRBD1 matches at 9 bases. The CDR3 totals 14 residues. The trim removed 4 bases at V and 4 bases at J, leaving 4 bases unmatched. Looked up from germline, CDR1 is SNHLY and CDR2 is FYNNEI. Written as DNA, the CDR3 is TGTGCCAGCAGTGCGGTGACAGGGGGAGAGACCCAGTACTTC. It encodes CASSAVTGGETQYF.

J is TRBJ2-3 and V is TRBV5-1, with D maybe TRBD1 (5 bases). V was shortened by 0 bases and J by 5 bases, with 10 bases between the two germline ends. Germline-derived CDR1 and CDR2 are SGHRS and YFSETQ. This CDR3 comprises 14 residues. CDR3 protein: CASSLAKGIDTQYF. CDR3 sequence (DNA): TGCGCCAGCAGCTTGGCCAAGGGGATAGATACGCAGTATTTT.

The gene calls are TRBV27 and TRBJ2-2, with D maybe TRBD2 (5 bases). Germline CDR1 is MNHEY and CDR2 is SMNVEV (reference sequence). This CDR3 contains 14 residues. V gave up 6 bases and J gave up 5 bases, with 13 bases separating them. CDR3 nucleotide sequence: TGTGCCAGCAGAAATTCTGAGGGAACCGGGGAGCTGTTTTTT. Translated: CASRNSEGTGELFF.

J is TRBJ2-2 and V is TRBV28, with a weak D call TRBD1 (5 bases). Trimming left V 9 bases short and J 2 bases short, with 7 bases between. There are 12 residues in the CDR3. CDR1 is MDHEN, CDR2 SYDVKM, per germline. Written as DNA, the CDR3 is TGTGCCAGTCAGGGCAACACCGGGGAGCTGTTTTTT. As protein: CASQGNTGELFF.